This TCR beta chain was identified during a study of blood T cell repertoires in COVID-19. Across the whole study: Sample material is recorded as cDNA or gDNA derived from T cells, B-cell-depleted T cells, or PBMCs.

The assay was immunoSEQ multiplex PCR, and TCRdb's table has in-frame clones only and misses some. The sample has around 60,000 clones; roughly 72% are singletons. This clone came up a few times. V gave up 0 bases and J gave up 0 bases, with 12 bases separating them. CDR3 length equals 16 residues. Germline V gene sequence: CDR1 MNHEY, CDR2 SVGEGT. This chain joins TRBV6-2 or TRBV6-3 and TRBJ2-7; D is unresolved. The source of this sequence is a woman aged 70-85 years with COVID-19, enrolled during active disease. Sequences were obtained from peripheral blood. The CDR3 DNA reads TGTGCCAGCAGTTACTCGTCTCGTTCCCTCTCCTACGAGCAGTACTTC. Amino acid sequence: CASSYSSRSLSYEQYF.